This section outlines one T cell receptor beta chain sequence together with its context. It is unclear where the CDR3 begins or ends on the DNA, so no DNA is shown, and the CDR3 is as TCRdb lists it. The sample belongs to a study of regulatory T cells in long-lasting Graves disease. The TCR beta library used iRepertoire HTBI primers with Arm-PCR amplification of CDR3. TCRdb reanalysed the multiplex PCR reads using MiXCR and keeps one entry per CDR3 protein. The sample holds over 450,000 distinct CDR3 sequences; 9.5% to 15% are singletons and the top ten take 8.9%. The CDR3 sequence runs 17 residues, both termini included. The time point was: newly diagnosed GD, antithyroid drugs for less than 3 months. PBMC-derived RNA was used for the TCR library. This same sample was also part of a study on T cells in Graves' hyperthyroidism and ophthalmopathy.

The sequencing here drew on peripheral blood mononuclear cells (PBMCs), taken at new diagnosis, from a patient treated with antithyroid drugs. The gene calls are TRBV12-3 or TRBV12-4 and TRBJ1-4; no DNA check was done on the table's D call, TRBD1. The clonotype comes from a woman aged 25-40 years with Graves disease. The CDR3 loop reads CASSLWDRGQLMKNCFF.